These T cell receptor beta chains were read from a single sample in a study of T cell repertoires in cytomegalovirus infection. MiXCR, run by TCRdb on the reads, gives a single entry per CDR3 protein. The data hold nearly 550,000 distinct CDR3 sequences, with more than 15% observed a single time. Sequencing was done on a sample of CD8+ T cells from PBMCs. All receptors come from a human donor in good health (CMV status not recorded). Some clones in this sample may be carry-over from other donors' samples. Each CDR3 is given with its conserved first and last residue. A D gene is named only where the DNA matches it firmly. Not every row has a clone size; where given, it reads once, few, many or a size class.

size	V	J	D	CDR3	DNA
-	TRBV19	TRBJ2-1	TRBD1	CASSTHRGRTYNEQFF	TGTGCCAGTAGTACCCACAGGGGACGAACCTACAATGAGCAGTTCTTC
many	TRBV7-6	TRBJ2-7	TRBD2	CASSLAASGSHEDEQYF	TGTGCCAGCAGCTTAGCGGCTAGCGGGTCCCATGAGGACGAGCAGTACTTC
-	TRBV27	TRBJ2-7	TRBD1	CATWTGGTYEQYF	TGTGCCACATGGACAGGGGGAACCTACGAGCAGTACTTC
-	TRBV7-9	TRBJ2-7	TRBD1	CASSPGQDHYEQYF	TGTGCCAGCAGCCCCGGACAGGACCACTACGAGCAGTACTTC
many	TRBV7-9	TRBJ2-1	TRBD1	CASSFRTGRNNEQFF	TGTGCCAGCAGTTTCAGGACAGGGCGAAACAATGAGCAGTTCTTC
many	TRBV7-9	TRBJ2-1	TRBD1	CASSGMLDRGLNEQFF	TGTGCCAGCAGCGGTATGTTGGACAGGGGGCTCAATGAGCAGTTCTTC
-	TRBV27	TRBJ2-7	-	CASSLSGTRYEQYF	TGTGCCAGCAGCCTTTCCGGGACACGCTACGAGCAGTACTTC
many	TRBV28	TRBJ1-1	TRBD1	CASSLTGTGDMTFF	TGTGCCAGCAGCCTCACGGGGACAGGGGATATGACTTTCTTT
-	TRBV12-5	TRBJ2-2	-	CASGLVRGHRGALFF	TGTGCTAGTGGTTTGGTACGGGGACACCGTGGGGCGCTGTTTTTT
-	TRBV4-1	TRBJ2-7	TRBD2	CASSLTSGKPYEQYF	TGCGCCAGCAGCTTGACTAGCGGAAAACCCTACGAGCAGTACTTC
few	TRBV29-1	TRBJ1-2	TRBD1	CSSETGMDGYTF	TGCAGCTCAGAGACAGGGATGGATGGCTACACCTTC
-	TRBV19	TRBJ2-7	TRBD1	CASSPRDRGGLILDYEQYF	TGTGCCAGTAGTCCCCGGGACAGGGGGGGCCTAATTCTCGACTACGAGCAGTACTTC
-	TRBV7-4	TRBJ1-5	TRBD1	CASSRDSQKGQPQHF	TGTGCCAGCAGCAGGGACAGTCAAAAGGGTCAGCCCCAGCATTTT
few	TRBV27	TRBJ2-7	TRBD2	CASRARLAATYEQYF	TGTGCCAGCCGGGCCCGACTAGCGGCGACCTACGAGCAGTACTTC
many	TRBV7-6	TRBJ1-1	-	CAIQGSNTEAFF	TGTGCCATTCAGGGTTCGAACACTGAAGCTTTCTTT
-	TRBV28	TRBJ2-1	TRBD2	CASKPGLAGYNEQFF	TGTGCCAGCAAGCCGGGACTAGCGGGATACAATGAGCAGTTCTTC
few	TRBV20-1	TRBJ2-1	-	CSASDHSFSYNEQFF	TGCAGTGCTAGTGACCACTCCTTTTCCTACAATGAGCAGTTCTTC
many	TRBV7-9	TRBJ2-5	-	CASSLGGRKETQYF	TGTGCCAGCAGCTTAGGCGGGCGCAAAGAGACCCAGTACTTC
few	TRBV9	TRBJ1-6	-	CASSVGTNSPLHF	TGTGCCAGCAGCGTAGGAACGAATTCACCCCTCCACTTT
many	TRBV7-8	TRBJ1-2	-	CASSFRPGVLYGYTF	TGTGCCAGCAGCTTTCGCCCAGGGGTCCTCTATGGCTACACCTTC
many	TRBV4-1	TRBJ1-2	-	CASSQATGRSIVGYTF	TGCGCCAGCAGCCAAGCAACGGGACGGTCGATTGTTGGCTACACCTTC
many	TRBV27	TRBJ1-2	TRBD1	CASSLSSEGALGYTF	TGTGCCAGCAGTTTATCGTCGGAGGGGGCGCTAGGCTACACCTTC
few	TRBV4-2	TRBJ1-6	TRBD1	CASSQHDRGNSPLHF	TGTGCCAGCAGCCAGCACGACAGGGGTAATTCACCCCTCCACTTT
many	TRBV7-6	TRBJ2-7	-	CASSLTESGSNEQYF	TGTGCCAGCAGCTTAACAGAGTCAGGGAGCAACGAGCAGTACTTC
once	TRBV7-3	TRBJ2-2	TRBD1	CASSSWTGEGTGELFF	TGTGCCAGCAGCTCCTGGACAGGGGAGGGAACCGGGGAGCTGTTTTTT
-	TRBV30	TRBJ2-5	TRBD2	CAWSPTSGTGYQETQYF	TGTGCCTGGAGTCCCACTAGCGGGACGGGGTACCAAGAGACCCAGTACTTC
-	TRBV25-1	TRBJ1-6	TRBD1	CATRDRLSSYNSPLHF	TGTGCCACCCGGGACAGGTTGAGCTCCTATAATTCACCCCTCCACTTT